A single sample gave rise to the 10 T cell receptor beta chains below, sequenced in a study of PD-1 blockade in classical Hodgkin lymphoma. The time point denotes: newly diagnosed, previously untreated cHL patient sample. The repertoire was sequenced with immunoSEQ multiplex PCR; TCRdb's copy has only in-frame clones and lacks some. The sample lists 30,000 or so clones, about nine tenths occurring once. Sequencing was carried out using peripheral blood mononuclear cells (PBMCs). All receptors come from a human donor with classical Hodgkin lymphoma.

The chain joins TRBV29-1 to TRBJ1-1; D unresolved. V gave up 5 bases and J gave up 1 base, with 2 bases separating them. The CDR3 spans 10 residues. Germline CDR1 SQVTM, CDR2 ANQGSEA. Written as DNA, the CDR3 is TGCAGCGTTACGAACACTGAAGCTTTCTTT. As protein: CSVTNTEAFF.

This clone was detected a few times. The chain carries TRBV7-2 and TRBJ2-1; D gene uncertain. Trimming pared 1 base from V and 3 bases from J, leaving 4 bases between. CDR3 size: 13 residues. The germline V gene encodes CDR1 SGHTA and CDR2 FQGNSA. CDR3 region: CASSLGFYNEQFF. Here the CDR3 DNA reads TGTGCCAGCAGCTTAGGCTTCTACAATGAGCAGTTCTTC.

This chain links TRBV6-6 with TRBJ1-2; a weak D match, TRBD1 (5 bases). CDR1 and CDR2 from the germline V gene are MNHNY and SVGAGI (reference sequence). This CDR3 contains 12 residues. V was trimmed by 7 bases and J by 11 bases, leaving 17 bases between them. CDR3 coding DNA: TGTGCCAGCAAGATCCCTGTGGGACTTTACACCTTC. Amino acids: CASKIPVGLYTF.

The chain combines TRBV10-3 with TRBJ1-5; 11 nucleotides line up with TRBD1. The V segment lost 6 bases and the J segment 5 bases; nucleotides outside the gene matches: 3. Germline V gene lookup returns CDR1 ENHRY and CDR2 SYGVKD. CDR3 size: 14 residues. CDR3 sequence: CAISGDRGYQPQHF. The CDR3 DNA reads TGTGCCATCAGCGGGGACAGGGGGTATCAGCCCCAGCATTTT.

The V gene is TRBV5-4, the J gene TRBJ2-5; possible D gene TRBD2, 5 bases. Deletions cut 4 bases from V and 3 bases from J, with 10 bases between. Germline CDR1 SGHNT, CDR2 YYREEE (reference sequence). CDR3 length equals 13 residues. This CDR3 reads CASSRVEEETQYF. The DNA of the CDR3 is TGTGCCAGCAGCCGCGTGGAGGAAGAGACCCAGTACTTC.

This clone was picked up a small number of times. The J gene is TRBJ2-7, the V gene TRBV28; 7 bases map to TRBD2. CDR1 is MDHEN, CDR2 SYDVKM, per germline. This CDR3 is 12 amino acids long. The V segment lost 7 bases and the J segment 4 bases; nucleotides outside the gene matches: 4. The CDR3 loop reads CASMREGYEQYF. The CDR3 coding sequence is TGTGCCAGCATGAGGGAGGGTTACGAGCAGTACTTC.

The chain has TRBV6-4 and TRBJ1-5, with D possibly being TRBD1 (6 bases). Germline CDR1 MRHNA, CDR2 SNTAGT. Trimming stripped 5 bases from V and 0 bases from J, with 11 bases between. The length of the CDR3 is 15 residues. The CDR3 DNA is TGTGCCAGCAGTTCCGGGACAACTAGCAATCAGCCCCAGCATTTT. It yields the protein CASSSGTTSNQPQHF.

V usage is TRBV5-5 and J usage is TRBJ2-7, with 9 bases that match TRBD2. With 2 bases clipped from V and 3 bases from J, the junction kept 6 bases outside the gene matches. The CDR3 totals 15 residues. Germline V gives CDR1 SGHKS, CDR2 YYEKEE (reference sequence). The CDR3 DNA reads TGTGCCAGCAGCTTTGAAGCGGGAGGTGGCTACGAGCAGTACTTC. It yields the protein CASSFEAGGGYEQYF.

Here the CDR3 reads CASSLRDTAYEQYF. The DNA for the CDR3 is TGTGCCAGCAGCTTACGGGACACGGCCTACGAGCAGTACTTC. The chain links TRBV9 to TRBJ2-7, with D tentatively TRBD1 (6 bases). The V gene's germline CDR1 is SGDLS and CDR2 YYNGEE. V dropped 4 bases and J dropped 2 bases, with 13 bases sitting between them. There are 14 residues in the CDR3.

V and J are TRBV18 and TRBJ2-7; a weak D match, TRBD1 (5 bases). CDR1 KGHSH and CDR2 LQKENI come from the germline V gene. The CDR3 has 12 residues. V lost 5 bases, J lost 4 bases, and 9 bases lay in between. CDR3 coding DNA: TGTGCCAGCTCAAGACAGAATTACGAGCAGTACTTC. Protein product: CASSRQNYEQYF.